Below are 15 T cell receptor beta chains sequenced from a single sample in a study of T cells after posttransplantation cyclophosphamide. Measured with immunoSEQ multiplex PCR; TCRdb has only the in-frame clones, and not every one. The sample contains about 24,000 clones, around 88% of which appear only once. Sequenced material: PBMCs. The receptors originated from a woman aged 55-69 years with a blood cancer, CMV-positive, and with a related stem cell donor.

The CDR3 nucleotides read TGTGCCAGCAGCCTAACACAGGGGAACACCTACGAGCAGTACTTC. This translates into CASSLTQGNTYEQYF. The chain joins TRBV7-9 to TRBJ2-7, with TRBD1 identical over 7 bases. The ends lost 5 bases at V and 2 bases at J; junction bases unmatched: 9. The CDR3 runs 15 residues. Germline CDR1 and CDR2: SEHNR and FQNEAQ (reference sequence). Full variable domain (remainder filled in from reference TRBV7-9 and TRBJ2-7): DTGVSQNPRHKITKRGQNVTFRCDPISEHNRLYWYRQTLGQGPEFLTYFQNEAQLEKSRLLSDRFSAERPKGSFSTLEIQRTEQGDSAMYLCASSLTQGNTYEQYFGPGTRLTVT.

This rearrangement joins TRBV7-8 to TRBJ2-3, with a tentative D call TRBD2 (5 bases). V was pared by 5 bases and J by 5 bases, with 17 bases between. CDR3 length: 15 residues. CDR1 is SGHVS, CDR2 FQNEAQ, per germline. The CDR3 here is CASSPARRFGDTQYF. The CDR3 region has the DNA TGTGCCAGCAGCCCCGCGCGGAGGTTCGGAGATACGCAGTATTTT.

The J gene is TRBJ2-5, the V gene TRBV4-1, with 10 bases lining up with TRBD1. The CDR3 length is 16 residues. Germline-derived CDR1 and CDR2 are MGHRA and YSYEKL. V lost 4 bases, J lost 3 bases, and 8 bases stayed unmatched. CDR3: CASSRLMGQGKETQYF. CDR3 DNA: TGCGCCAGCAGCCGCTTGATGGGACAGGGGAAAGAGACCCAGTACTTC.

This clone was detected once. The chain is built from TRBV5-1 and TRBJ2-7; a possible D gene is TRBD1 (5 bases). The CDR3 consists of 17 residues. Germline CDR1 is SGHRS and CDR2 is YFSETQ. The V end lost 0 bases, the J end lost 3 bases, and 19 bases lay between the germline ends. The CDR3 spells CASSLGTFGRDLYEQYF. The CDR3 nucleotides read TGCGCCAGCAGCTTGGGAACTTTCGGCAGGGATCTCTACGAGCAGTACTTC.

The chain employs TRBV2 and TRBJ2-5; 12 bases agree with TRBD1. Germline V gene lookup returns CDR1 SNHLY and CDR2 FYNNEI. V gave up 4 bases and J gave up 4 bases; unmatched junction bases: 7. The CDR3 is 16 amino acids. The CDR3 nucleotides are TGTGCCAGCAGTGGGGACAGGGGGCTCCCTGGAGAGACCCAGTACTTC. It encodes CASSGDRGLPGETQYF.

V is TRBV5-4 and J is TRBJ2-3; tentative D call: TRBD2 (5 bases). The germline CDR1 and CDR2 sequences are SGHNT and YYREEE (reference sequence). V dropped 0 bases and J dropped 2 bases, with 10 bases sitting between them. The CDR3 spans 15 residues. CDR3 residues: CASSLGVANTDTQYF. The CDR3 region has the DNA TGTGCCAGCAGCTTGGGGGTAGCGAACACAGATACGCAGTATTTT.

The chain joins TRBV7-9 to TRBJ2-7; TRBD1 matches 9 bases. The CDR3 runs to 15 residues. V was pared by 3 bases and J by 4 bases, with 7 bases of the junction left unmatched. From germline, CDR1 is SEHNR and CDR2 FQNEAQ (reference sequence). CDR3 DNA sequence: TGTGCCAGCAGCTTGCCGGGACAGGGTACATACGAGCAGTACTTC. Translation: CASSLPGQGTYEQYF.

The chain couples TRBV10-3 to TRBJ2-1; 13 bases align to TRBD2. The J segment lost 8 bases and the V segment lost 6 bases, leaving 10 bases of the junction unmatched. Germline values: CDR1 ENHRY, CDR2 SYGVKD. The CDR3 spans 16 residues. This CDR3 reads CAISRGTSGVLDEQFF. CDR3 DNA sequence: TGTGCCATCAGCCGTGGGACTAGCGGGGTCTTAGATGAGCAGTTCTTC.

The chain has TRBV11-2 and TRBJ2-7; 9 bases line up with TRBD1. The CDR3 is made up of 13 amino acids. CDR1 SGHAT and CDR2 FQNNGV come from the germline V gene. Trimming at V came to 5 bases and at J to 4 bases, leaving 3 bases not matched to a gene. CDR3 sequence (DNA): TGTGCCAGCAGCGTGGGACAGGGTTACGAGCAGTACTTC. This encodes CASSVGQGYEQYF.

The rearrangement uses TRBV5-6 and TRBJ2-7; 7 positions match TRBD2. Germline-derived CDR1 and CDR2 are SGHDT and YYEEEE. The trim removed 4 bases at V and 11 bases at J, leaving 12 bases unmatched. CDR3 size: 13 residues. DNA of the CDR3: TGTGCCAGCAGCAAGGGGACTAACCCACCCGAGTACTTC. Translating it yields CASSKGTNPPEYF.

The J gene is TRBJ2-2, the V gene TRBV4-1, with 12 bases identical to TRBD2. Germline CDR1 MGHRA, CDR2 YSYEKL. The CDR3 loop spans 18 amino acids. After removal of 2 bases from V and 5 bases from J, the junction contained 9 bases not matched to a gene. The CDR3 bases are TGCGCCAGCAGCCAAAGGGGGCTAGCGGGAGGGGGTACCGGGGAGCTGTTTTTT. Translating it yields CASSQRGLAGGGTGELFF.

CDR3 region: CASSSAGVRTDTQYF. The CDR3 region has the DNA TGCGCCAGCAGCTCGGCGGGAGTCAGGACAGATACGCAGTATTTT. The chain is built from TRBV5-1 and TRBJ2-3; TRBD2 agrees at 7 bases. Looked up from germline, CDR1 is SGHRS and CDR2 is YFSETQ. The CDR3 extends over 15 amino acids. The trim removed 3 bases at V and 3 bases at J, leaving 7 bases unmatched. Full variable domain (outside the CDR3, taken from reference TRBV5-1 and TRBJ2-3): KAGVTQTPRYLIKTRGQQVTLSCSPISGHRSVSWYQQTPGQGLQFLFEYFSETQRNKGNFPGRFSGRQFSNSRSEMNVSTLELGDSALYLCASSSAGVRTDTQYFGPGTRLTVL.

The CDR3 region is CASSLRPGGSGANVLTF. CDR3 coding DNA: TGTGCCAGCAGCTTAAGGCCAGGGGGCTCTGGGGCCAACGTCCTGACTTTC. V usage is TRBV7-2 and J usage is TRBJ2-6; 7 nucleotides match TRBD1. From germline, CDR1 is SGHTA and CDR2 FQGNSA. V shed 2 bases and J 0 bases; nucleotides not matched to a gene: 4. The CDR3 is 17 amino acids.

V usage is TRBV14 and J usage is TRBJ1-2; tentative D call: TRBD1 (5 bases). This CDR3 has 12 residues. The germline V gene encodes CDR1 SGHDN and CDR2 FVKESK. The V gene lost 10 bases and the J gene lost 5 bases, with 14 bases spanning the gap. The CDR3 here is CATSQAGYGYTF. CDR3 in DNA: TGTGCCACCTCACAAGCAGGGTATGGCTACACCTTC.

This chain links TRBV29-1 with TRBJ1-2; D not certain. The CDR3 is made up of 12 amino acids. Looked up from germline, CDR1 is SQVTM and CDR2 is ANQGSEA. The ends were cut back, 4 bases at V and 6 bases at J, with 12 bases in the middle. The CDR3, as DNA: TGCAGCGTTGGGTTCACAGCAAATGGCTACACCTTC. Encoded protein: CSVGFTANGYTF.